The 21 T cell receptor beta chains presented below share a single source sample, sequenced in a study of cytomegalovirus exposure and HLA in healthy donors. This table comes from immunoSEQ multiplex PCR, and its TCRdb copy is limited to in-frame clones, with some not included. This table holds some 100,000 clones, around 88% found once. Input material: PBMCs. These receptors were collected from a man aged 18 to 35 in good health and CMV-seronegative.

The chain uses TRBV18 and TRBJ2-5; 10 positions match TRBD2. The CDR3 totals 16 residues. Germline values: CDR1 KGHSH, CDR2 LQKENI. Trimming removed 6 bases from V and 5 bases from J; junction bases left unmatched: 12. The CDR3 is CASSPETSGIGETQYF. The CDR3 nucleotides read TGTGCCAGCTCTCCCGAAACTAGCGGGATTGGGGAGACCCAGTACTTC.

This rearrangement joins TRBV28 to TRBJ2-1, with TRBD2 matching 12 bases. CDR1 is MDHEN, CDR2 SYDVKM, per germline. This CDR3 contains 15 residues. V shed 5 bases, J shed 5 bases, and the junction held 4 bases outside the gene matches. This chain's CDR3 is CASSPRLAGDNEQFF. CDR3 DNA: TGTGCCAGCAGTCCCAGACTAGCGGGAGACAATGAGCAGTTCTTC.

Remarks on this clone: One end of the junction varies from germline; a read error may be responsible. The chain combines TRBV29-1 with TRBJ1-3; 8 nucleotides match TRBD1. This CDR3 contains 17 residues. Germline CDR1 is SQVTM and CDR2 is ANQGSEA. The CDR3 DNA reads TGCAGCGTGGAAGTCGGGCAGGGGGCAGTATGGGGAAACACCATATATTTT. It translates to CSVEVGQGAVWGNTIYF.

The CDR3 DNA sequence: TGTGCCAGCAGCTTAGGTGGGGACTTATACGAGCAGTACTTC. Its translation is CASSLGGDLYEQYF. This chain uses TRBV7-9 with TRBJ2-7; possibly TRBD2 for D (6 bases). Germline lookup yields CDR1 SEHNR and CDR2 FQNEAQ (reference sequence). The CDR3 extends over 14 amino acids. V was shortened by 1 base and J by 4 bases, with 11 bases between the two germline ends.

V and J are TRBV29-1 and TRBJ2-2, with TRBD1 matching over 8 bases. The length of the CDR3 is 14 residues. Germline lookup yields CDR1 SQVTM and CDR2 ANQGSEA. With V trimmed by 3 bases and J by 7 bases, 7 bases remained unmatched. CDR3 DNA sequence: TGCAGCGTTGAGAGGACAGGGATCGGCGGGGAGCTGTTTTTT. Amino acids: CSVERTGIGGELFF.

This chain links TRBV7-8 with TRBJ2-5; D remains unclear. The CDR3 contains 13 residues. CDR1 is SGHVS and CDR2 is FQNEAQ in the germline V gene. The ends were cut back, 1 base at V and 5 bases at J, with 8 bases in the middle. CDR3 sequence reads: CASSLGPVETQYF. In DNA, the CDR3 is TGTGCCAGCAGCTTAGGGCCCGTGGAGACCCAGTACTTC.

This chain links TRBV27 with TRBJ2-5; D is ambiguous. The CDR3 consists of 14 residues. Germline-derived CDR1 and CDR2 are MNHEY and SMNVEV (reference sequence). V lost 2 bases, J lost 2 bases, and 9 bases lay in between. CDR3 DNA: TGTGCCAGCAGTTTAACAGCCACTCAAGAGACCCAGTACTTC. Protein sequence: CASSLTATQETQYF.

This chain connects TRBV12-5 to TRBJ2-1, with no clear D. Trimming shortened V by 0 bases and J by 8 bases, and 14 bases separated the two germline ends. The CDR3 is 15 residues long. Germline assignment: CDR1 LGHNT and CDR2 FRNRAP. In DNA form, the CDR3 reads TGTGCTAGTGGTTTGGTACTTCGCCGTTTACATGAGCAGTTCTTC. Translating gives CASGLVLRRLHEQFF. Full variable domain (missing parts from reference TRBV12-5 and TRBJ2-1): DARVTQTPRHKVTEMGQEVTMRCQPILGHNTVFWYRQTMMQGLELLAYFRNRAPLDDSGMPKDRFSAEMPDATLATLKIQPSEPRDSAVYFCASGLVLRRLHEQFFGPGTRLTVL.

This chain links TRBV28 with TRBJ2-1, with 8 positions matching TRBD2. Unmatched junction bases numbered 10, after V lost 3 bases and J lost 9 bases. Germline CDR1 is MDHEN and CDR2 is SYDVKM. The CDR3 is 15 residues long. The CDR3 region is CASSFSGGPLVEQFF. The DNA for the CDR3 is TGTGCCAGCAGTTTCTCGGGGGGGCCGCTCGTTGAGCAGTTCTTC.

This chain links TRBV19 with TRBJ1-2; no clear D. The CDR3 has 12 amino acids. Germline CDR1 LNHDA, CDR2 SQIVND (reference sequence). Trimming shortened V by 5 bases and J by 5 bases, and 9 bases separated the two germline ends. CDR3 nucleotides: TGTGCCAGTAGTGACAATTTATATGGCTACACCTTC. This codes for CASSDNLYGYTF.

The chain is built from TRBV15 and TRBJ1-5; D unresolved. Trimming removed 1 base at V and 5 bases at J, with 3 bases between. From germline, CDR1 is LNHNV and CDR2 YYDKDF (reference sequence). The CDR3 consists of 12 residues. The CDR3 loop reads CATSRVDQPQHF. The CDR3 nucleotides read TGTGCCACCAGCAGAGTAGATCAGCCCCAGCATTTT. Drawing the rest from reference TRBV15 and TRBJ1-5, the complete variable domain is DAMVIQNPRYQVTQFGKPVTLSCSQTLNHNVMYWYQQKSSQAPKLLFHYYDKDFNNEADTPDNFQSRRPNTSFCFLDIRSPGLGDTAMYLCATSRVDQPQHFGDGTRLSIL.

The chain joins TRBV2 to TRBJ1-5; D gene unclear. In germline, CDR1 is SNHLY, CDR2 FYNNEI. CDR3 size: 15 residues. With 1 base removed from V and 3 bases from J, the gap between germline ends came to 10 bases. The DNA of the CDR3 is TGTGCCAGCAGTGAAGAGTCGAACACCAATCAGCCCCAGCATTTT. Residues: CASSEESNTNQPQHF.

V usage is TRBV5-1 and J usage is TRBJ2-3; 14 nucleotides match TRBD2. Germline CDR1 and CDR2: SGHRS and YFSETQ. The CDR3 is made up of 16 amino acids. V shed 4 bases and J 5 bases; nucleotides not matched to a gene: 6. CDR3 residues: CASSLRTSGGIDTQYF. DNA of the CDR3: TGCGCCAGCAGCCTGCGGACTAGCGGGGGGATAGATACGCAGTATTTT. Full variable domain (missing parts from reference TRBV5-1 and TRBJ2-3): KAGVTQTPRYLIKTRGQQVTLSCSPISGHRSVSWYQQTPGQGLQFLFEYFSETQRNKGNFPGRFSGRQFSNSRSEMNVSTLELGDSALYLCASSLRTSGGIDTQYFGPGTRLTVL.

The chain is built from TRBV30 and TRBJ1-6; 7 bases map to TRBD1. CDR3 length equals 15 residues. V shed 4 bases, J shed 5 bases, and the junction held 8 bases outside the gene matches. Germline V gene lookup returns CDR1 GTSNPN and CDR2 SVGIG (reference sequence). The CDR3 nucleotides are TGTGCCTGGACCTTCGGACAGGCGAATAATTCACCCCTCCACTTT. Its protein product is CAWTFGQANNSPLHF.

This chain uses TRBV14 with TRBJ2-7; 7 nucleotides align to TRBD2. J was trimmed by 6 bases and V by 0 bases; bases with no gene match: 11. Germline values: CDR1 SGHDN, CDR2 FVKESK. There are 16 residues in the CDR3. DNA of the CDR3: TGTGCCAGCAGCCAAGATCGTGGCGGGAGTGCGAGCGAGCAGTACTTC. It is translated as CASSQDRGGSASEQYF.

This clone has just a few counts. The V call is TRBV6-5, the J call TRBJ1-2; 7 positions match TRBD1. This CDR3 is built from 13 residues. The germline V gene encodes CDR1 MNHEY and CDR2 SVGAGI. V was pared by 6 bases and J by 8 bases, with 9 bases of the junction left unmatched. The CDR3 is CASSLTGSGGYTF. The CDR3 bases are TGTGCCAGCAGCCTGACAGGGTCTGGCGGCTACACCTTC.

The count of this clone is one. This chain joins TRBV7-9 and TRBJ1-4; no clear D. The CDR3 is 15 residues long. Trimming removed 5 bases at V and 0 bases at J, with 10 bases between. The germline V gene has CDR1 SEHNR and CDR2 FQNEAQ (reference sequence). DNA of the CDR3: TGTGCCAGCAGCCCGCGGTTTACAACTAATGAAAAACTGTTTTTT. As protein: CASSPRFTTNEKLFF. The full variable domain, with the rest looked up from reference TRBV7-9 and TRBJ1-4, is DTGVSQNPRHKITKRGQNVTFRCDPISEHNRLYWYRQTLGQGPEFLTYFQNEAQLEKSRLLSDRFSAERPKGSFSTLEIQRTEQGDSAMYLCASSPRFTTNEKLFFGSGTQLSVL.

The chain has TRBV5-1 and TRBJ2-1; TRBD2 aligns across 9 bases. The CDR3 has 17 residues. V lost 7 bases to trimming and J lost 9 bases; unmatched junction nucleotides: 20. CDR1 and CDR2 from the germline V gene are SGHRS and YFSETQ. CDR3 protein: CASAGTSGLQPAGEQFF. CDR3 sequence (DNA): TGCGCCAGCGCGGGAACTAGCGGGTTACAACCAGCGGGTGAGCAGTTCTTC.

The chain combines TRBV5-1 with TRBJ2-7, with D possibly TRBD2 on 6 matching bases. This CDR3 comprises 14 residues. Germline V gives CDR1 SGHRS, CDR2 YFSETQ. Trimming removed 5 bases from V and 4 bases from J, with 16 bases in between. The CDR3 sequence is CASSSGDSVYEQYF. The DNA for the CDR3 is TGCGCCAGCAGTTCCGGGGACTCCGTATACGAGCAGTACTTC.

The chain has TRBV14 and TRBJ2-1, with D unresolved. The CDR3 is 15 residues long. The germline V gene encodes CDR1 SGHDN and CDR2 FVKESK. V lost 1 base to trimming and J lost 0 bases, with 7 bases between them. The CDR3 loop reads CASSQVENSYNEQFF. The CDR3 DNA is TGTGCCAGCAGCCAAGTGGAGAACTCCTACAATGAGCAGTTCTTC.

V usage is TRBV6-5 and J usage is TRBJ2-1; maybe TRBD1 (7 bases). This CDR3 comprises 15 residues. Germline lookup yields CDR1 MNHEY and CDR2 SVGAGI. Trimming removed 2 bases at V and 4 bases at J, with 12 bases between. CDR3 bases: TGTGCCAGCAGTTACGCGGGGACAGATTACAATGAGCAGTTCTTC. This translates into CASSYAGTDYNEQFF.